What follows are 10 T cell receptor beta chains derived from one specimen sequenced in a study of CD8 T cells in ankylosing spondylitis. Using its own MiXCR run on the 5' RACE reads, TCRdb lists one record per CDR3 protein. Found here are under 200,000 distinct CDR3 sequences, approximately 10% of them singletons; the top ten hold roughly 29%. Material for sequencing was blood, either unsorted or a sorted T cell fraction (not recorded which). The receptors here all came from a male donor with ankylosing spondylitis or in good health (not recorded which).

In its sample, this clonotype was seen many times. The chain carries TRBV12-3 or TRBV12-4 and TRBJ2-2; D not resolved. With 6 bases removed from V and 0 bases from J, the gap between germline ends came to 11 bases. The CDR3 sequence is 15 residues long. Here the CDR3 reads CASSPIRANTGELFF. CDR3 nucleotides: TGTGCCAGCAGCCCTATCCGGGCGAACACCGGGGAGCTGTTTTTT.

In this sample, this clonotype turned up many times. This chain uses TRBV27 with TRBJ2-7, with D possibly matching TRBD1 (5 bases). The ends were cut back, 4 bases at V and 7 bases at J, with 29 bases in the middle. This CDR3 is 18 amino acids long. Germline CDR1 MNHEY, CDR2 SMNVEV (reference sequence). This chain's CDR3 is CASSSLARTGLSMREQYF. In DNA, the CDR3 is TGTGCCAGCAGTTCCCTGGCTCGCACAGGCCTTTCTATGAGGGAGCAGTACTTC.

There are many counts of this clonotype. V is TRBV12-3 or TRBV12-4 and J is TRBJ2-7; D call uncertain. The V gene lost 7 bases and the J gene lost 1 base, with 11 bases spanning the gap. The length of the CDR3 is 13 residues. The CDR3 nucleotides read TGTGCCAGCACCGAGACTGGTTCCTACGAGCAGTACTTC. Translated, it gives CASTETGSYEQYF.

This clonotype was seen repeatedly, ten times or more. The chain joins TRBV5-1 to TRBJ1-3, with a tentative D call TRBD1 (5 bases). This CDR3 is built from 16 residues. V shed 0 bases and J shed 3 bases, with 13 bases lying between them. Per germline, CDR1 SGHRS and CDR2 YFSETQ. CDR3 sequence: CASSLDNGGIGNTIYF. The CDR3, as DNA: TGCGCCAGCAGCTTGGATAACGGGGGAATTGGAAACACCATATATTTT.

Ten or more counts support this clonotype. The rearrangement joins TRBV7-6 to TRBJ2-2; D call uncertain. The germline V gene has CDR1 SGHVS and CDR2 FNYEAQ. V dropped 0 bases and J dropped 4 bases, with 9 bases sitting between them. The CDR3 loop spans 15 amino acids. For the CDR3, the DNA is TGTGCCAGCAGCTTAGCGCTCGCTCCCACCGGGGAGCTGTTTTTT. This codes for CASSLALAPTGELFF.

This clonotype came up a few times. The chain couples TRBV14 to TRBJ1-1; 7 bases fit TRBD1. Looked up from germline, CDR1 is SGHDN and CDR2 is FVKESK. The trim removed 3 bases at V and 11 bases at J, leaving 12 bases unmatched. The CDR3 has 14 residues. The DNA for the CDR3 is TGTGCCAGCAGCCAGCCCGGGACAGCGGCGGCGGCTTTCTTT. It specifies CASSQPGTAAAAFF.

V usage is TRBV2 and J usage is TRBJ1-4, with 7 bases identical to TRBD1. The germline gives CDR1 SNHLY, CDR2 FYNNEI. The CDR3 consists of 13 residues. V dropped 4 bases and J dropped 7; count of bases not matched to a gene: 3. The CDR3 sequence: CASSGGGGEKLFF. The CDR3 nucleotides read TGTGCCAGCAGTGGAGGGGGCGGTGAAAAACTGTTTTTT.

Turning to this clonotype: This sequence may be a read error, since a much larger clone differs from it by one base. The CDR3 DNA follows: TGTGCCAGCAGTTATTTGTTGGCGAACACTGAAGCTTTCTTT. It is translated as CASSYLLANTEAFF. The V gene is TRBV6-5, the J gene TRBJ1-1; D unresolved. CDR3 length: 14 amino acids. CDR1 and CDR2 (germline): MNHEY, SVGAGI. V gave up 3 bases and J gave up 1 base, with 9 bases separating them.

The table lists this clonotype with many counts. The V gene is TRBV6-5, the J gene TRBJ2-1; TRBD2 agrees at 7 bases. J was trimmed by 8 bases and V by 4 bases; bases with no gene match: 8. Germline V gene lookup returns CDR1 MNHEY and CDR2 SVGAGI. The length of the CDR3 is 14 residues. The CDR3, as DNA: TGTGCCAGCAGTTCCCCCAGACTAGCAGATGAGCAGTTCTTC. Its translation: CASSSPRLADEQFF.

This CDR3 reads CASGAGAGLGQETQYF. In DNA, the CDR3 is TGTGCCAGCGGGGCCGGAGCGGGACTGGGCCAAGAGACCCAGTACTTC. The chain uses TRBV6-1 and TRBJ2-5, with TRBD2 matching over 7 bases. The germline V gene has CDR1 MNHNS and CDR2 SASEGT. V was clipped by 8 bases and J by 1 base; unmatched bases: 13. There are 16 residues in the CDR3.